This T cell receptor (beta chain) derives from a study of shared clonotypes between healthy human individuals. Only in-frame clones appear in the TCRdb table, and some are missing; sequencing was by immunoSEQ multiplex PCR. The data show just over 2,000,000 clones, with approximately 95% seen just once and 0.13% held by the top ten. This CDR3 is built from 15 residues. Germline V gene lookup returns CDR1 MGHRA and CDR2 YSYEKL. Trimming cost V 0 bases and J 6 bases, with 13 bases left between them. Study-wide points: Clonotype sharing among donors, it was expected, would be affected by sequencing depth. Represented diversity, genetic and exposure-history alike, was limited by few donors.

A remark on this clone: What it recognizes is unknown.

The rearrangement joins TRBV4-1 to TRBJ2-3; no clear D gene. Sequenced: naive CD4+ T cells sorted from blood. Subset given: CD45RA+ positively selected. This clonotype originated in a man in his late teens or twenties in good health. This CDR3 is CASSQDRSATDTQYF. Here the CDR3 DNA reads TGCGCCAGCAGCCAAGACCGGTCAGCAACTGATACGCAGTATTTT.